This T cell receptor (beta chain) was recovered during a study of response to subunit inactivated influenza vaccine. Trimming stripped 6 bases from V and 4 bases from J, with 15 bases between. The CDR3 runs 14 residues. Per the germline V gene, CDR1 is MDHEN and CDR2 is SYDVKM. In its sample, this clonotype was seen many times. Its antigen remains unidentified. Study-wide findings and caveats: Few additional T cells are recruited per seasonal influenza vaccination, authors suggested.

One entry per CDR3 protein results from TCRdb running MiXCR on the RT-PCR reads. The table records about 300,000 distinct CDR3 sequences, less than 25% of them present only once. This sequence was found in a man aged 50 to 69 who received an inactivated influenza vaccine. This chain uses TRBV28 with TRBJ1-2, with D possibly matching TRBD1 (6 bases). Source: PBMCs from blood, taken approximately 20 months after vaccination. The CDR3 spells CASSPWTALYGYTF. CDR3 in DNA: TGTGCCAGCAGCCCTTGGACAGCCCTCTATGGCTACACCTTC.